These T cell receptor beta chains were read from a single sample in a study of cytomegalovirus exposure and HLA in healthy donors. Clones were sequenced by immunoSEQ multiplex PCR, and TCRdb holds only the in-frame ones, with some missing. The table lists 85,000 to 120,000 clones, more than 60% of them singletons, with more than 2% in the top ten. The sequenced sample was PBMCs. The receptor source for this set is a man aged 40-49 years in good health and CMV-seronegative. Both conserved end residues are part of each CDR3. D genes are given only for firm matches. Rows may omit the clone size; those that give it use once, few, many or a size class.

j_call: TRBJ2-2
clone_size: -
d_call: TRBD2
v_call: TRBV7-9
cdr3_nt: TGTGCCAGCAGCTCCCGGACTAGCGGGGGCCTGAACACCGGGGAGCTGTTTTTT
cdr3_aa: CASSSRTSGGLNTGELFF

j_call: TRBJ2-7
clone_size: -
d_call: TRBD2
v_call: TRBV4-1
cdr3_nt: TGCGCCAGCAGCCAAGATTTCAGGCGGGGGGGAAACTACGAGCAGTACTTC
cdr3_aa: CASSQDFRRGGNYEQYF

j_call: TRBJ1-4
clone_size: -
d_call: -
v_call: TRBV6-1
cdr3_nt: TGTGCCAGCAGTTGGGCAGGGCCCGCGGAAAAACTGTTTTTT
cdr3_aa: CASSWAGPAEKLFF

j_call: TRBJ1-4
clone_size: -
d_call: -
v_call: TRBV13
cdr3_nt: TGTGCCAGCAGGAGGGGGAATGAAAAACTGTTTTTT
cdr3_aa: CASRRGNEKLFF

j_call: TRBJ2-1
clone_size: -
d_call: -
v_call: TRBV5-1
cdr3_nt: TGCGCCAGCAGCTTTCGGGTCGGTGGTGGCAATGAGCAGTTCTTC
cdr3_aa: CASSFRVGGGNEQFF

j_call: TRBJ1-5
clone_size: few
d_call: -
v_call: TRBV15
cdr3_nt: TGTGCCACCAGCAGAGATAAGGGAGGCAATCAGCCCCAGCATTTT
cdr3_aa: CATSRDKGGNQPQHF

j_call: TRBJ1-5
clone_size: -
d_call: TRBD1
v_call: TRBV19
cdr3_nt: TGTGCCAGTAGTTCGGACAGGTCGCCGAATCAGCCCCAGCATTTT
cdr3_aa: CASSSDRSPNQPQHF

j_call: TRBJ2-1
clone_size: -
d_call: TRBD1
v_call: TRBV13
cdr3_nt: TGTGCCAGCAGCCTCACAGGGGCCCTCACCTACAATGAGCAGTTCTTC
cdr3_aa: CASSLTGALTYNEQFF

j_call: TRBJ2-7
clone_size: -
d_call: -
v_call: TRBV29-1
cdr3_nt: TGCAGCGCGAGCGGGGAGGTGGGGGCCGAGCAGTACTTC
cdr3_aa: CSASGEVGAEQYF

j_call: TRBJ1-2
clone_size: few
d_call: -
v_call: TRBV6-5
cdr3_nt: TGTGCCAGCAGGCCGAAAGGTCGGGTCTATGGCTACACCTTC
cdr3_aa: CASRPKGRVYGYTF

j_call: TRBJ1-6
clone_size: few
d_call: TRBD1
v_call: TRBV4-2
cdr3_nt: TGTGCCAGCAGCCAAACAGGGGGTGAGAATTCACCCCTCCACTTT
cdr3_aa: CASSQTGGENSPLHF